This T cell receptor beta chain was identified during a study of cytomegalovirus exposure and HLA in healthy donors. General observations from the study: Immune exposure data for these donors was limited to CMV serostatus. Prediction of most subjects' HLA-A and HLA-B alleles by TCR beta sequences was reportedly accurate. A later examination showed that TCR association rates differed by HLA locus, with DRB1 most and HLA-C fewest.

On this clone itself: Antigen specificity is unknown.

Sampled while nominally healthy, donors likely had unrecorded immune exposures. Trimming removed 3 bases at V and 5 bases at J, with 6 bases between. The CDR3 is 11 amino acids. Per germline, CDR1 DFQATT and CDR2 SNEGSKA (reference sequence). Primers: 60 Vbeta forward and 13 Jbeta reverse. Measured with immunoSEQ multiplex PCR; TCRdb has only the in-frame clones, and not every one. The table records about 150,000 clones, roughly 88% of them present only once. Sample: PBMCs. The V gene is TRBV20-1, the J gene TRBJ2-3, with D perhaps TRBD2 (5 bases). This receptor was identified in a boy aged 2 to 10 in good health and CMV-seronegative. In DNA, the CDR3 is TGCAGTGCTAGTCGGGGAGATACGCAGTATTTT. This translates into CSASRGDTQYF.